This is a list of T cell receptor beta chains from one sample in a study of T cell clusters in autoimmune cytopenias. Following a re-call of the multiplex PCR reads, TCRdb has one entry per CDR3 protein and lacks DNA. Its table lists under 9,500 distinct CDR3 sequences. The sequencing sample was made of peripheral blood. The receptors here all came from a human donor with an autoimmune cytopenia or autoimmune hepatitis (not recorded which). Each CDR3 is given with its conserved first and last residue. The order of the fields is J gene, V gene, clone size, CDR3 length, CDR3 protein. Clone size is shown for a subset of rows, as once, few, many or a class of expanded clone.

J: TRBJ2-7; V: TRBV19; size: medium-sized; length: 13; CDR3: CASSPGGLYEQYF
J: TRBJ2-1; V: TRBV30; size: .; length: 14; CDR3: CAWGRLAGGNEQFF
J: TRBJ1-2; V: TRBV5-6; size: medium-sized; length: 15; CDR3: CASSLAGLRSYGYTF
J: TRBJ2-7; V: TRBV19; size: medium-sized; length: 13; CDR3: CASSPTDVYEQYF
J: TRBJ1-4; V: TRBV19; size: medium-sized; length: 16; CDR3: CASSTKPGHLNEKLFF
J: TRBJ2-2; V: TRBV7-9; size: medium-sized; length: 16; CDR3: CASSSYRDTVTGELFF
J: TRBJ2-3; V: TRBV19; size: medium-sized; length: 14; CDR3: CASSVAASTDTQYF
J: TRBJ2-3; V: TRBV7-6; size: .; length: 15; CDR3: CASSLDAGGPYTQYF
J: TRBJ2-5; V: TRBV6-1; size: .; length: 18; CDR3: CASSEAIRTSGVQETQYF
J: TRBJ2-7; V: TRBV4-3; size: .; length: 14; CDR3: CASSQGRTGVEQYF
J: TRBJ2-5; V: TRBV6-5; size: .; length: 16; CDR3: CASSATHRGATETQYF
J: TRBJ1-3; V: TRBV13; size: .; length: 14; CDR3: CASSLYRGRNTIYF